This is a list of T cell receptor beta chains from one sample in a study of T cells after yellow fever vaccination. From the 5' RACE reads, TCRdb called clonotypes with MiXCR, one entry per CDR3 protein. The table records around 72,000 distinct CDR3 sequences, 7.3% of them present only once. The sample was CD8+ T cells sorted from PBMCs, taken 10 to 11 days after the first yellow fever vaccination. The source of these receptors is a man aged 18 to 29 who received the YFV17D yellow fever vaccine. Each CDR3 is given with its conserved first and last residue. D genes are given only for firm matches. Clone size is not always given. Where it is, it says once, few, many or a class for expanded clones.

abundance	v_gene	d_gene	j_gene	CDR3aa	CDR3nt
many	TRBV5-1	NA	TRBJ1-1	CASSLNRESRNTEAFF	TGCGCCAGCAGCTTGAACCGAGAGTCTCGGAACACTGAAGCTTTCTTT
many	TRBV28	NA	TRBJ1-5	CASSLEVPGNQPQHF	TGTGCCAGCAGTTTAGAGGTCCCGGGCAATCAGCCCCAGCATTTT
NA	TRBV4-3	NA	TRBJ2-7	CASSQAKGGLYEQYF	TGCGCCAGCAGCCAGGCGAAGGGGGGCCTTTACGAGCAGTACTTC
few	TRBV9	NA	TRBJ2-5	CASSVVGLAQETQYF	TGTGCCAGCAGCGTAGTAGGGCTAGCCCAAGAGACCCAGTACTTC
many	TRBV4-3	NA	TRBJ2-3	CASSQEARDTDTQYF	TGCGCCAGCAGCCAAGAGGCCAGGGACACAGATACGCAGTATTTT
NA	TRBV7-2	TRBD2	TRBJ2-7	CASSLVLAGGLPFSYEQYF	TGTGCCAGCAGCTTAGTGCTAGCGGGGGGGCTCCCCTTCTCCTACGAGCAGTACTTC
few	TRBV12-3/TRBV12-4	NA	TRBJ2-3	CASSLGPGPHF	TGTGCCAGCAGTTTAGGGCCCGGGCCCCATTTT
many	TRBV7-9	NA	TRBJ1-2	CASSLISGYTF	TGTGCCAGCAGCTTAATCTCTGGCTACACCTTC
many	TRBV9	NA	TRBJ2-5	CASSVAQGWETQYF	TGTGCCAGCAGCGTAGCCCAGGGCTGGGAGACCCAGTACTTC
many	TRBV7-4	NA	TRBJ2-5	CASGFQETQYF	TGTGCCAGCGGGTTCCAAGAGACCCAGTACTTC
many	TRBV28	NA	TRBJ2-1	CASRPRVYNEQFF	TGTGCCAGCAGACCCCGAGTCTACAATGAGCAGTTCTTC
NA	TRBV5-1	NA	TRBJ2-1	CASSWGGDPNEQFF	TGCGCCAGCAGCTGGGGCGGGGACCCCAATGAGCAGTTCTTC
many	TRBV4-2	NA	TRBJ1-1	CASSQDSGDTEAFF	TGTGCCAGCAGCCAAGATTCGGGGGATACTGAAGCTTTCTTT
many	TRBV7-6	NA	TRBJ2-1	CASSLWEQGNEQFF	TGTGCCAGCAGCTTATGGGAGCAGGGCAATGAGCAGTTCTTC
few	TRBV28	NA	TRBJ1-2	CATDGLYGYTF	TGTGCAACGGACGGATTGTATGGCTACACCTTC
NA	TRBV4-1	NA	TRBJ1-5	CASSQVLGGPNQPQHF	TGCGCCAGCAGCCAAGTATTAGGGGGACCTAATCAGCCCCAGCATTTT
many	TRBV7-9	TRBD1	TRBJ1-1	CASSSGTGYTEAFF	TGTGCCAGCAGCTCCGGGACAGGTTACACTGAAGCTTTCTTT
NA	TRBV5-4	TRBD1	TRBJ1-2	CASSLMGQGNYGYTF	TGTGCCAGCAGCTTGATGGGACAGGGTAACTATGGCTACACCTTC
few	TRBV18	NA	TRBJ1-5	CASSPEENQPQHF	TGTGCCAGCTCACCAGAAGAGAATCAGCCCCAGCATTTT
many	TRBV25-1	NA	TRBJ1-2	CASSEIYGYTF	TGTGCCAGCAGTGAAATCTATGGCTACACCTTC
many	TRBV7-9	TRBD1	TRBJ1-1	CASVIPGQGNGMNTEAFF	TGTGCCAGCGTGATCCCGGGACAGGGGAATGGGATGAACACTGAAGCTTTCTTT
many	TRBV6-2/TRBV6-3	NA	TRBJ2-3	CASSYSPGGFGDTQYF	TGTGCCAGCAGTTACTCTCCGGGGGGCTTTGGAGATACGCAGTATTTT
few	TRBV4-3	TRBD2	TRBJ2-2	CASSQSTSGQIVTGELFF	TGCGCCAGCAGCCAATCGACTAGCGGTCAGATCGTCACCGGGGAGCTGTTTTTT
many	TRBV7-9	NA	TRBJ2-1	CASSTDSYNEQFF	TGTGCCAGCAGCACCGACAGTTACAATGAGCAGTTCTTC
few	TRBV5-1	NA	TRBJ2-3	CASSQDPGGGDTQYF	TGCGCCAGCAGCCAAGACCCAGGGGGGGGAGATACGCAGTATTTT
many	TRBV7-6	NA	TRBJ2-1	CASSQDRIQTEQFF	TGTGCCAGCAGCCAGGACAGAATACAAACTGAGCAGTTCTTC
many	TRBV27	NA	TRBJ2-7	CASSLKGASYEQYF	TGTGCCAGCAGTTTAAAGGGCGCCTCCTACGAGCAGTACTTC
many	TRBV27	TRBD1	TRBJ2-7	CASSFGGQGYEQYF	TGTGCCAGCAGTTTTGGGGGACAGGGCTACGAGCAGTACTTC
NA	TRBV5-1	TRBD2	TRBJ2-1	CASNSRTSGSEQFF	TGCGCCAGCAACTCACGGACTAGCGGGAGCGAGCAGTTCTTC
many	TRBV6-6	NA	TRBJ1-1	CAGGLDTEAFF	TGTGCCGGGGGGCTGGACACTGAAGCTTTCTTT
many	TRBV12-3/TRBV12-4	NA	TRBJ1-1	CASSLAGVDTEAFF	TGTGCCAGCAGTTTGGCAGGGGTCGACACTGAAGCTTTCTTT
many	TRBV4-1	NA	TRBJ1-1	CASSQVSAPAFF	TGCGCCAGCAGCCAAGTGTCTGCCCCAGCTTTCTTT
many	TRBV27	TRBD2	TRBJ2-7	CASGAGGGRYEQYF	TGTGCCAGCGGGGCTGGGGGGGGACGTTACGAGCAGTACTTC
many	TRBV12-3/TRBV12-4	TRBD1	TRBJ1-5	CASSLSGGTQPQHF	TGTGCCAGCAGTCTCTCAGGGGGCACTCAGCCCCAGCATTTT
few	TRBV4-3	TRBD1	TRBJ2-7	CASSQDFPVDRGLYEQYF	TGCGCCAGCAGCCAAGATTTCCCCGTTGACAGGGGTCTTTACGAGCAGTACTTC
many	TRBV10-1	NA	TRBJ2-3	CASSESDSYSDTQYF	TGCGCCAGCAGTGAGTCTGACAGCTACTCAGATACGCAGTATTTT
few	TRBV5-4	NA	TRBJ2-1	CASTLLGGSYNEQFF	TGTGCCAGCACTCTCCTCGGGGGCTCCTACAATGAGCAGTTCTTC
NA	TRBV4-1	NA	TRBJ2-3	CASRPSGSTDTQYF	TGCGCCAGCCGTCCCAGCGGGAGCACAGATACGCAGTATTTT
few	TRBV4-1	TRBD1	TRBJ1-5	CASSPEETGGNQPQHF	TGCGCCAGCAGCCCCGAAGAGACAGGGGGCAATCAGCCCCAGCATTTT
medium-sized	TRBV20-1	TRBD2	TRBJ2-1	CSALLAGGLSHEQFF	TGCAGTGCTCTCCTAGCGGGGGGACTAAGTCATGAGCAGTTCTTC
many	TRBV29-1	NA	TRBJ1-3	CSVEERNSGNTIYF	TGCAGCGTTGAAGAACGGAACTCTGGAAACACCATATATTTT
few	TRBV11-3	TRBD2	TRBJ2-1	CASSSRTSGASYNEQFF	TGTGCCAGCAGCTCGCGGACTAGCGGGGCCTCCTACAATGAGCAGTTCTTC
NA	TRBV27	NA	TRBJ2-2	CASTLGGELFF	TGTGCCAGCACCTTGGGAGGGGAGCTGTTTTTT
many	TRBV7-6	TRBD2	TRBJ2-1	CASSLGTRDYLEQFF	TGTGCCAGCAGCTTAGGGACCCGGGACTACCTCGAGCAGTTCTTC